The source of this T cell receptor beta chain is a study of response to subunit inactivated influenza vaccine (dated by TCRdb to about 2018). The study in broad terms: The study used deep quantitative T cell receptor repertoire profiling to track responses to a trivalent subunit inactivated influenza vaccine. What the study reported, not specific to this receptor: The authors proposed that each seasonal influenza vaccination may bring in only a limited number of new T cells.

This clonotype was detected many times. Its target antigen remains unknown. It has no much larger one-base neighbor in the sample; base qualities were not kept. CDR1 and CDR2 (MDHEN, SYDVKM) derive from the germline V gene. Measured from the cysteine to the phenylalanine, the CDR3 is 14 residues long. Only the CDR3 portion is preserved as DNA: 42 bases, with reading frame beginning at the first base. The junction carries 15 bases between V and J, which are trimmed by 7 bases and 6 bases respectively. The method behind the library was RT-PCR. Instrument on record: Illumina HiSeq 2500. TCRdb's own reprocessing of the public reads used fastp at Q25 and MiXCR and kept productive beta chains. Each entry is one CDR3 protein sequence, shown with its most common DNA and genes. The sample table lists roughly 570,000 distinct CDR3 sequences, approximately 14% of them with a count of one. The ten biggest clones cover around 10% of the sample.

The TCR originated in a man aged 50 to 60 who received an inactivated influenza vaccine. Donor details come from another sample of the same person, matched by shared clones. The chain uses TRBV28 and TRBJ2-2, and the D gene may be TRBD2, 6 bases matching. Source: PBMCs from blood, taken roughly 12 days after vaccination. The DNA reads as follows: TGTGCCAGCAAATTAAGGGGACTCTCCGGGGAGCTGTTTTTT. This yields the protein CASKLRGLSGELFF.